A selection of T cell receptor beta chains follows, all from one sample in a study of beta chain features in type 1 diabetes. The table came from immunoSEQ multiplex PCR; TCRdb's copy has only in-frame clones and leaves some out. The sample has hundreds of thousands of clones, roughly 13% seen once. The sample comprised naive CD4+ T cells from blood. Receptor source: a man in his late teens or twenties with type 1 diabetes. Each CDR3 is given with its conserved first and last residue. A D gene is named only where the DNA matches it firmly. Clone size is stated in some rows and not others, as once, few, many or a class when expanded.

V: TRBV6-6; J: TRBJ2-3; D: .; size: .; DNA: TGTGCCAGCAGTTACGGGCTAGCGTTGACAGATACGCAGTATTTT; CDR3: CASSYGLALTDTQYF
V: TRBV5-4; J: TRBJ2-7; D: .; size: .; DNA: TGTGCCAGCAGCTTAGGGTTCGGAGACGAGCAGTACTTC; CDR3: CASSLGFGDEQYF
V: TRBV13; J: TRBJ1-1; D: .; size: few; DNA: TGTGCCAGCAGCTTAAGGGGAACGAACACTGAAGCTTTCTTT; CDR3: CASSLRGTNTEAFF
V: TRBV2; J: TRBJ2-1; D: TRBD1; size: .; DNA: TGTGCCAGCAAGGGGGCCACCAGCTCCTACAATGAGCAGTTCTTC; CDR3: CASKGATSSYNEQFF
V: TRBV29-1; J: TRBJ2-1; D: TRBD2; size: few; DNA: TGCAGCGTTGGGACTAGCGGGAGCCCCTACAATGAGCAGTTCTTC; CDR3: CSVGTSGSPYNEQFF
V: TRBV2; J: TRBJ2-7; D: TRBD2; size: .; DNA: TGTGCCAGCAGCTTAGAAACGGGACTAGCGATCGAGCAGTACTTC; CDR3: CASSLETGLAIEQYF
V: TRBV5-1; J: TRBJ2-1; D: .; size: .; DNA: TGCGCCAGCAGCAAAGGGGACGGTTCCTACAATGAGCAGTTCTTC; CDR3: CASSKGDGSYNEQFF
V: TRBV5-4; J: TRBJ2-5; D: .; size: few; DNA: TGTGCCAGCAGCCCACCCCGTGGGCTTGCCCAAGAGACCCAGTACTTC; CDR3: CASSPPRGLAQETQYF
V: TRBV5-6; J: TRBJ2-5; D: .; size: .; DNA: TGTGCCAGCAGCCAGGGCCTTCAAGAGACCCAGTACTTC; CDR3: CASSQGLQETQYF
V: TRBV6-1; J: TRBJ2-4; D: .; size: .; DNA: TGTGCCAGCAGTGTTAACACAGGGGCCAAAAACATTCAGTACTTC; CDR3: CASSVNTGAKNIQYF
V: TRBV30; J: TRBJ2-3; D: .; size: .; DNA: TGTGCCTGGAGTGAAAACTCACTTTACACAGATACGCAGTATTTT; CDR3: CAWSENSLYTDTQYF
V: TRBV29-1; J: TRBJ1-2; D: .; size: .; DNA: TGCAGCGTTGGTCAAGATGGTGGCTACACCTTC; CDR3: CSVGQDGGYTF
V: TRBV21-1; J: TRBJ2-6; D: .; size: many; DNA: TGTGCCAGCAAGTCCAACGTCCTGACTTTC; CDR3: CASKSNVLTF
V: TRBV7-8; J: TRBJ1-1; D: TRBD1; size: .; DNA: TGTGCCAGCAGCGACCGGGACAGGGATCTGCGAGCTTTCTTT; CDR3: CASSDRDRDLRAFF
V: TRBV28; J: TRBJ1-5; D: TRBD1; size: .; DNA: TGTGCCAGCAGGCAGGGACAGGGACGCCAGCCCCAGCATTTT; CDR3: CASRQGQGRQPQHF
V: TRBV5-1; J: TRBJ1-2; D: TRBD1; size: .; DNA: TGCGCCAGCAGCTTGCCCCTGGCAGGGGGGTATGGCTACACCTTC; CDR3: CASSLPLAGGYGYTF
V: TRBV2; J: TRBJ2-1; D: TRBD2; size: few; DNA: TGTGCCAGCGGGCGGGGGTCCTACAATGAGCAGTTCTTC; CDR3: CASGRGSYNEQFF
V: TRBV5-6; J: TRBJ1-2; D: .; size: .; DNA: TGTGCCAGCAGCTTGGGAATTCTAGGAGACTATGGCTACACCTTC; CDR3: CASSLGILGDYGYTF
V: TRBV7-2; J: TRBJ2-7; D: .; size: few; DNA: TGTGCCAGCAGCTCACCGAGCTCCTACGAGCAGTACTTC; CDR3: CASSSPSSYEQYF
V: TRBV25-1; J: TRBJ2-1; D: .; size: few; DNA: TGTGCCAGCAGTGAATTCATAGACAGAGACAATGAGCAGTTCTTC; CDR3: CASSEFIDRDNEQFF
V: TRBV7-9; J: TRBJ1-2; D: .; size: .; DNA: TGTGCCAGCAGCTGGTCGGACAGATTCTACACCTTC; CDR3: CASSWSDRFYTF
V: TRBV27; J: TRBJ2-1; D: .; size: few; DNA: TGTGCCGCCCAACGGCACCGGGACTCCGTTGAAGAGCAGTTCTTC; CDR3: CAAQRHRDSVEEQFF
V: TRBV19; J: TRBJ1-1; D: .; size: .; DNA: TGTGCCAGTAGGTTTCAGGCGAACACTGAAGCTTTCTTT; CDR3: CASRFQANTEAFF
V: TRBV28; J: TRBJ1-1; D: TRBD1; size: .; DNA: TGTGCCAGCAGCCCTCCCGGGACAGGGTACACTGAAGCTTTCTTT; CDR3: CASSPPGTGYTEAFF
V: TRBV19; J: TRBJ1-1; D: .; size: few; DNA: TGTGCCAGTAGTATAGTTCAGAACACTGAAGCTTTCTTT; CDR3: CASSIVQNTEAFF
V: TRBV11-2; J: TRBJ2-3; D: .; size: few; DNA: TGTGCCAGCAGCTTACTGCAGAGCACAGATACGCAGTATTTT; CDR3: CASSLLQSTDTQYF
V: TRBV30; J: TRBJ2-5; D: .; size: .; DNA: TGTGCCTGGAGTGTACCGGGGGGCCAGGAGACCCAGTACTTC; CDR3: CAWSVPGGQETQYF